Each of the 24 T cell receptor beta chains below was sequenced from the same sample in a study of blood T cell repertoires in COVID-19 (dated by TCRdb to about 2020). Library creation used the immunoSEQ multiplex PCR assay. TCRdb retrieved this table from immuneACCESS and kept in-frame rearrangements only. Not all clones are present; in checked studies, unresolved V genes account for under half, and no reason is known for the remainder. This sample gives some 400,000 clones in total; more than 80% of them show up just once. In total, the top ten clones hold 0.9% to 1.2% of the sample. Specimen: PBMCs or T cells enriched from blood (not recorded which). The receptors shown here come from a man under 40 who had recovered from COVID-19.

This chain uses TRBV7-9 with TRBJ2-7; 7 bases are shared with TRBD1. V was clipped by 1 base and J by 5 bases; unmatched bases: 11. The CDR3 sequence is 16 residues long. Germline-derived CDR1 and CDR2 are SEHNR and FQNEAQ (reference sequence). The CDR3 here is CASSLGFLTGSDEQYF. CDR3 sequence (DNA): TGTGCCAGCAGCTTAGGGTTCTTGACAGGGTCGGACGAGCAGTACTTC.

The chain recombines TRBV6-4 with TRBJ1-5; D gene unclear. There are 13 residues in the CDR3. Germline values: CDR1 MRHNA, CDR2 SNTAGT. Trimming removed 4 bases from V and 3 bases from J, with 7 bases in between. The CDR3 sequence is CASSGQPNQPQHF. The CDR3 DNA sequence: TGTGCCAGCAGTGGGCAACCCAATCAGCCCCAGCATTTT.

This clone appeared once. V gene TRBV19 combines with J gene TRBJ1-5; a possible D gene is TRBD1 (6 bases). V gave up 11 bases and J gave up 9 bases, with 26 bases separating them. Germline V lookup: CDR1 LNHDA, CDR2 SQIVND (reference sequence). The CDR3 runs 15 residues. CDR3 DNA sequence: TGTGCCTCGGATCCTCAGGGGTTCCTCAGTGGGCCCCAGCATTTT. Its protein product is CASDPQGFLSGPQHF.

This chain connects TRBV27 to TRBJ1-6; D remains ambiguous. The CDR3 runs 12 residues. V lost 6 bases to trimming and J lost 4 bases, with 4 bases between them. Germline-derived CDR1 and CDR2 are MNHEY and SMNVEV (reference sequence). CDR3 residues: CASSPYNSPLHF. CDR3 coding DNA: TGTGCCAGCAGCCCTTATAATTCACCCCTCCACTTT.

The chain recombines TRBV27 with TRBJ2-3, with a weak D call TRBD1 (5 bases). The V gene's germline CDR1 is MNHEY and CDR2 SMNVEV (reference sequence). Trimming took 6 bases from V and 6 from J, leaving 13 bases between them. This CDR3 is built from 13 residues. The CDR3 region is CASRRGLTDTQYF. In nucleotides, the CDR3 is TGTGCCAGCAGAAGGGGTTTGACGGATACGCAGTATTTT.

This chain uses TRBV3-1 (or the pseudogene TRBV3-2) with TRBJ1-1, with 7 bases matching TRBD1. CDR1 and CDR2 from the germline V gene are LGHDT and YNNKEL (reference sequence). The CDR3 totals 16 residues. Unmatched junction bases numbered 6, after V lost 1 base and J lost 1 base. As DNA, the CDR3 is TGTGCCAGCAGCCAAGTTAACAGGGGAGCGAACACTGAAGCTTTCTTT. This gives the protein CASSQVNRGANTEAFF.

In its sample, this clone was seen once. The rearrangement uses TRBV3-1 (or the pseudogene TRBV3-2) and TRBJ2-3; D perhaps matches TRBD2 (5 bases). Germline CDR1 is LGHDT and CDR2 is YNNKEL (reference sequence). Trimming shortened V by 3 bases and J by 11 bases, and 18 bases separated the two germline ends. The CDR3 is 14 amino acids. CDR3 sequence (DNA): TGTGCCAGCAGCCAGAGGGTGGCGTCGAGCGGGCAGTATTTT. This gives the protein CASSQRVASSGQYF.

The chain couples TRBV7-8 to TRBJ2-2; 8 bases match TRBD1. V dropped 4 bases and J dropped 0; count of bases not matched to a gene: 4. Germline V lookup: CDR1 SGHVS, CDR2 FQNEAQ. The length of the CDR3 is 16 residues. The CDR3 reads CASSSRTGTNTGELFF. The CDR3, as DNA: TGTGCCAGCAGCTCCCGGACAGGGACGAACACCGGGGAGCTGTTTTTT.

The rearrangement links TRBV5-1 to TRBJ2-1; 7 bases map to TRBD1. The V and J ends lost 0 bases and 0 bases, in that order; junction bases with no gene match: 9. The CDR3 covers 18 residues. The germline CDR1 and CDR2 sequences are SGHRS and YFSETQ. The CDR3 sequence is CASSLALGQALSYNEQFF. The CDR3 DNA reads TGCGCCAGCAGCTTGGCCCTAGGACAGGCCCTCTCCTACAATGAGCAGTTCTTC.

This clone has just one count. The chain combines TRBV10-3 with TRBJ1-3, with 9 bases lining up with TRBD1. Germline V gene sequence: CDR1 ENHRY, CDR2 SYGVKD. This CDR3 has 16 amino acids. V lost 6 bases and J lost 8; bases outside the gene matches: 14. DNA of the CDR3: TGTGCCATCAGGGCCCCCCTGGGACAGGGCCCGGACACCATATATTTT. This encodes CAIRAPLGQGPDTIYF.

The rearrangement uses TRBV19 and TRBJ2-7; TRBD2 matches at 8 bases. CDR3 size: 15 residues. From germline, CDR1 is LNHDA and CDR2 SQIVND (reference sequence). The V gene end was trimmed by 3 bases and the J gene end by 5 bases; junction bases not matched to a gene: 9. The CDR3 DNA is TGTGCCAGTAGTATCGACAGCGGGAGAATCAACGAGCAGTACTTC. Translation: CASSIDSGRINEQYF.

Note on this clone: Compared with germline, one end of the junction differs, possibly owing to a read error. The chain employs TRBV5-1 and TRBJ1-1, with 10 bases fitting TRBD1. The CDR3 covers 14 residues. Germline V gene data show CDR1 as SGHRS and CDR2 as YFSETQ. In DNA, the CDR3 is TGCGCCAGCAGATTGGACAGGGGGGACGGTGAAGCTTTCTTT. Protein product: CASRLDRGDGEAFF. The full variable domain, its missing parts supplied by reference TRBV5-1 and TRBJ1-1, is KAGVTQTPRYLIKTRGQQVTLSCSPISGHRSVSWYQQTPGQGLQFLFEYFSETQRNKGNFPGRFSGRQFSNSRSEMNVSTLELGDSALYLCASRLDRGDGEAFFGQGTRLTVV.

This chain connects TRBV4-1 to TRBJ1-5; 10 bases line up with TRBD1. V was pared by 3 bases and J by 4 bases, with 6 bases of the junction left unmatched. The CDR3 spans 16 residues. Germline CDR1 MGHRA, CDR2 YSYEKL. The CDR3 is CASSHGQGDPNQPQHF. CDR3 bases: TGCGCCAGCAGCCACGGACAGGGGGATCCAAATCAGCCCCAGCATTTT.

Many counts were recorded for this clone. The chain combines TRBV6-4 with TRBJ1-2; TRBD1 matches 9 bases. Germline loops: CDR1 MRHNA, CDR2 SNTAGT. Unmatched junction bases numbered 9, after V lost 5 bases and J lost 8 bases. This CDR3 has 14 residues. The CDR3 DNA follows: TGTGCCAGCAGTACCGGGACAGGGTCTTTCGGCTACACCTTC. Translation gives CASSTGTGSFGYTF.

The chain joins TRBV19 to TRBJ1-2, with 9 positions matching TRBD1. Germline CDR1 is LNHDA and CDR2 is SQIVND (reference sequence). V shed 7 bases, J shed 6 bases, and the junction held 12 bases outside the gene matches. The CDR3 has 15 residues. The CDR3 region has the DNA TGTGCCAGTACGTGGGTGGACAGGGGAGTCAATGGCTACACCTTC. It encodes CASTWVDRGVNGYTF.

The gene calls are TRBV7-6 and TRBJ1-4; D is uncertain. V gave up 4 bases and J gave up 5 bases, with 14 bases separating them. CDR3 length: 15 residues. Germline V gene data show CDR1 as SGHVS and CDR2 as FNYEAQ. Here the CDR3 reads CASSSPNGPNEKLFF. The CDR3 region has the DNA TGTGCCAGCAGCTCCCCGAATGGGCCAAATGAAAAACTGTTTTTT.

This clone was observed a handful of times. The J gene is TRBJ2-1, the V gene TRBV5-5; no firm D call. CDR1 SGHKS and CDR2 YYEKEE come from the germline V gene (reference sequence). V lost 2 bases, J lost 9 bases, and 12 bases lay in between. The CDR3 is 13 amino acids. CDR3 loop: CASSFSEAAEQFF. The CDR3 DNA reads TGTGCCAGCAGCTTCTCCGAGGCCGCTGAGCAGTTCTTC. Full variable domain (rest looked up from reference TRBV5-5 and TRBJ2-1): DAGVTQSPTHLIKTRGQQVTLRCSPISGHKSVSWYQQVLGQGPQFIFQYYEKEERGRGNFPDRFSARQFPNYSSELNVNALLLGDSALYLCASSFSEAAEQFFGPGTRLTVL.

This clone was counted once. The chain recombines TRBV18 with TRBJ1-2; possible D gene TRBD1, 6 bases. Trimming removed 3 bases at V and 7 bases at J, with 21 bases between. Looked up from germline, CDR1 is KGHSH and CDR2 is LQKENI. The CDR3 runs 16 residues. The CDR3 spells CASSPTNTGMDVGYTF. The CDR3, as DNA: TGTGCCAGCTCACCTACCAACACAGGGATGGACGTTGGCTACACCTTC.

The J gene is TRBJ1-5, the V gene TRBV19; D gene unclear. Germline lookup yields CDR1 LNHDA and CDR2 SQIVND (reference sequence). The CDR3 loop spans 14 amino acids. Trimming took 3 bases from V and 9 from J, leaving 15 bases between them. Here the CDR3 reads CASSMVGAAGPQHF. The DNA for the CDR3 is TGTGCCAGTAGTATGGTAGGCGCGGCGGGGCCCCAGCATTTT.

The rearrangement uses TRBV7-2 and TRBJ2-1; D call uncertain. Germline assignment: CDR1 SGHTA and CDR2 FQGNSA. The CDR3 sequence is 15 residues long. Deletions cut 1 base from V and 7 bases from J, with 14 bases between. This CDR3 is CASSLGAYTSNEQFF. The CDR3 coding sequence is TGTGCCAGCAGCTTAGGGGCCTACACAAGTAATGAGCAGTTCTTC.

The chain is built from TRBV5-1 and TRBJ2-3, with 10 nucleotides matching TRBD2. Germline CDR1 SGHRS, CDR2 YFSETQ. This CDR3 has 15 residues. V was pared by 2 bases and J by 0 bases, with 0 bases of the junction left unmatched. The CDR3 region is CASSLAGGSTDTQYF. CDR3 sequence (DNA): TGCGCCAGCAGCTTAGCGGGAGGGAGCACAGATACGCAGTATTTT.

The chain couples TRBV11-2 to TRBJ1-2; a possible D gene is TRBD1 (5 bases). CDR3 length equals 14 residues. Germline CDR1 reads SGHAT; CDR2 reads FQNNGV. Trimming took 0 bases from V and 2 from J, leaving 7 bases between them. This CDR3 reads CASSLDRTNYGYTF. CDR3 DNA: TGTGCCAGCAGCTTAGACAGGACAAACTATGGCTACACCTTC.

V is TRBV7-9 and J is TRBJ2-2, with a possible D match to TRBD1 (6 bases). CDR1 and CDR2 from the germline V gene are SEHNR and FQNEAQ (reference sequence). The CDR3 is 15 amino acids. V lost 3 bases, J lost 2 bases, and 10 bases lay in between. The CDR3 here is CASSFSTGNTGELFF. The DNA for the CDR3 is TGTGCCAGCAGCTTCTCGACAGGAAACACCGGGGAGCTGTTTTTT.

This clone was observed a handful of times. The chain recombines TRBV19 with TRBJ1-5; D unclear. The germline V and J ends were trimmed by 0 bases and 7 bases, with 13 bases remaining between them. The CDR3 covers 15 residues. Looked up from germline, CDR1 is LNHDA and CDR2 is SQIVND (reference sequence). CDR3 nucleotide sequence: TGTGCCAGTAGTATAGAGGTCGGGGAAAACCAGCCCCAGCATTTT. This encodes CASSIEVGENQPQHF.